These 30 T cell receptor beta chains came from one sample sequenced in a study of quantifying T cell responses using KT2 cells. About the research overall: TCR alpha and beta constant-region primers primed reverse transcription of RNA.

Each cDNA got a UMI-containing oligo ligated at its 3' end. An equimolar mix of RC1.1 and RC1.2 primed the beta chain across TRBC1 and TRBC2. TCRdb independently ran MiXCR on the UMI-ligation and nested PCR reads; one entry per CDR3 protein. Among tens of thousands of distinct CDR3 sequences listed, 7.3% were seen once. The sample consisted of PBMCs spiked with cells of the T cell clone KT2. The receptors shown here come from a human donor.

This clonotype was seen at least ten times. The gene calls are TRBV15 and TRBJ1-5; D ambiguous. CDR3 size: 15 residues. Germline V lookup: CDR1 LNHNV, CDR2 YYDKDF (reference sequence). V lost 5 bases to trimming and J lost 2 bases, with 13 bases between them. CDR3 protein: CATSGGPIRNQPQHF. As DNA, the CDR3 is TGTGCCACCAGCGGAGGACCGATTCGCAATCAGCCCCAGCATTTT.

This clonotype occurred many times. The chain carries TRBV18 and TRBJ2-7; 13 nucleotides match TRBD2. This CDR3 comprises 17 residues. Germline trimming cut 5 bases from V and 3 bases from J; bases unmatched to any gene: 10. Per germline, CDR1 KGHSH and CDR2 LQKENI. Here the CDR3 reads CASSSVGLAGDHYEQYF. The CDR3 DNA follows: TGTGCCAGCTCATCCGTTGGACTAGCGGGAGACCACTACGAGCAGTACTTC.

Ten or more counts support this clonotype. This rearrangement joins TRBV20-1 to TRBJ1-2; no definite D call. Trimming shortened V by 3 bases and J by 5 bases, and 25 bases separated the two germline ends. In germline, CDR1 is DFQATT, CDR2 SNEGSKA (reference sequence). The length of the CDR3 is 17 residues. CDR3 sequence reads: CSARGRVLARSEYGYTF. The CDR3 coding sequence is TGCAGTGCTAGGGGTAGGGTACTGGCCAGGTCGGAGTATGGCTACACCTTC.

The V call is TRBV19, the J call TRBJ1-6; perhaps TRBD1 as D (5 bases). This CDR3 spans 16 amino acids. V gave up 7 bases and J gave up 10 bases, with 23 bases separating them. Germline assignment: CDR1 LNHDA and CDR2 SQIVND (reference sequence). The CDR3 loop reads CASKDIGTRVGSPLHF. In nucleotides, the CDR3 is TGTGCCAGTAAGGATATAGGGACCCGGGTCGGATCACCCCTCCACTTT.

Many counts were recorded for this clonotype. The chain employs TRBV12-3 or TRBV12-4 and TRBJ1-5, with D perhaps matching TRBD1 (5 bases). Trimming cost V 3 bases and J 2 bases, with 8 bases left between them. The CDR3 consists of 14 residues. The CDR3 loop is CASSLGPGNQPQHF. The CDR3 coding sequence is TGTGCCAGCAGTTTGGGGCCGGGCAATCAGCCCCAGCATTTT.

In DNA form, the CDR3 reads TGCAGTGCTAAAAGGACTGACAATCAGCCCCAGCATTTT. It codes for CSAKRTDNQPQHF. The chain joins TRBV20-1 to TRBJ1-5, with D hard to call. From germline, CDR1 is DFQATT and CDR2 SNEGSKA (reference sequence). This CDR3 contains 13 residues. Trimming removed 4 bases from V and 3 bases from J, with 10 bases in between.

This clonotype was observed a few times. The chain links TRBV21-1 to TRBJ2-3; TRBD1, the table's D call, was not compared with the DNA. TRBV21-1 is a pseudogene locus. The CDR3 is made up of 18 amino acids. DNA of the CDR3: TGTGCCAGCAGCAAAGTACAGGGGAGACAGCCTAGCACAGATACGCAGTATTTT. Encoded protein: CASSKVQGRQPSTDTQYF.

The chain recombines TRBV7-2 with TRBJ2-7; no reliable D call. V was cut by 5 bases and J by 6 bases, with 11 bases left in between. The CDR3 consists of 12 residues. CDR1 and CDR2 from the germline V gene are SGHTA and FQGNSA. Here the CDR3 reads CASSPGRGEQYF. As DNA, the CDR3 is TGTGCCAGCAGCCCAGGTCGTGGCGAGCAGTACTTC.

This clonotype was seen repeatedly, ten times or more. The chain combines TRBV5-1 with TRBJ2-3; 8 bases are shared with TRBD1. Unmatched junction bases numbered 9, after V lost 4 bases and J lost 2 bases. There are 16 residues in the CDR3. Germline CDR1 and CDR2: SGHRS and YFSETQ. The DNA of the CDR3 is TGCGCCAGCAGCGGGGGACAGGTTTACGACACAGATACGCAGTATTTT. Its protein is CASSGGQVYDTDTQYF.

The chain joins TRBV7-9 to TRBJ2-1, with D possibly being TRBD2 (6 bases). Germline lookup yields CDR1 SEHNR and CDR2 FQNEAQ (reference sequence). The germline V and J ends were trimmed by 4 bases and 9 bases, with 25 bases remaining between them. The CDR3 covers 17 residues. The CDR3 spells CASSYGHSGRAQGEQFF. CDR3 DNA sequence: TGTGCCAGCAGCTACGGACATAGCGGAAGGGCCCAGGGTGAGCAGTTCTTC.

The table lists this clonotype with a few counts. The CDR3 sequence is CASSTLGGEQFF. The CDR3 DNA reads TGTGCCAGCAGTACCTTGGGGGGTGAGCAGTTCTTC. The rearrangement joins TRBV27 to TRBJ2-1, with D perhaps matching TRBD2 (6 bases). This CDR3 region has 12 residues. V lost 5 bases, J lost 9 bases, and 11 bases lay in between. In germline, CDR1 is MNHEY, CDR2 SMNVEV (reference sequence).

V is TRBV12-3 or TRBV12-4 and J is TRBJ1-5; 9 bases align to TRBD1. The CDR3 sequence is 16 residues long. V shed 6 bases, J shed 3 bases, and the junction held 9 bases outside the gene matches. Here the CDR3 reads CASRRQGGFVNQPQHF. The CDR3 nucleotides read TGTGCCAGCAGGCGACAGGGGGGGTTTGTCAATCAGCCCCAGCATTTT.

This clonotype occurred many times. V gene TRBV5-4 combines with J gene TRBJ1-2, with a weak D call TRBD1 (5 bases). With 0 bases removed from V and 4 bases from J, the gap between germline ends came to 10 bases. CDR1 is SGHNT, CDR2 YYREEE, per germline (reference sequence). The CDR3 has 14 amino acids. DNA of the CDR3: TGTGCCAGCAGCTTGGGAGGGGATGGCTATGGCTACACCTTC. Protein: CASSLGGDGYGYTF.

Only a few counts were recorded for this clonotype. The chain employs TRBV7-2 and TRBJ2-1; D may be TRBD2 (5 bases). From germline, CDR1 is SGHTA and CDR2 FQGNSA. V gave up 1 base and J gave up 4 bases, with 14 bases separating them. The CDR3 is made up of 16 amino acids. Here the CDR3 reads CASSLVVVSGYNEQFF. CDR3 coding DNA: TGTGCCAGCAGCTTAGTAGTAGTCAGCGGATACAATGAGCAGTTCTTC. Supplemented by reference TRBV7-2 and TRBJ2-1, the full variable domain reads GAGVSQSPSNKVTEKGKDVELRCDPISGHTALYWYRQSLGQGLEFLIYFQGNSAPDKSGLPSDRFSAERTGGSVSTLTIQRTQQEDSAVYLCASSLVVVSGYNEQFFGPGTRLTVL.

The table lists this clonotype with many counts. The CDR3 loop reads CASSLDSVTRTRDQYF. CDR3 in DNA: TGTGCCAGCAGCTTAGATTCAGTGACTAGAACTCGTGACCAGTACTTC. J is TRBJ2-5 and V is TRBV7-2; weak D call: TRBD2 (6 bases). Germline V CDR1 and CDR2: SGHTA, FQGNSA. V was cut by 1 base and J by 10 bases, with 22 bases left in between. The CDR3 extends over 16 amino acids.

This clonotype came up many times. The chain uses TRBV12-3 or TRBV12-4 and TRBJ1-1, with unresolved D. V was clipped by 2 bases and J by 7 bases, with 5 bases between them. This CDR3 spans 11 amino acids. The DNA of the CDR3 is TGTGCCAGCAGTTTACGTTTTGAAGCTTTCTTT. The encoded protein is CASSLRFEAFF.

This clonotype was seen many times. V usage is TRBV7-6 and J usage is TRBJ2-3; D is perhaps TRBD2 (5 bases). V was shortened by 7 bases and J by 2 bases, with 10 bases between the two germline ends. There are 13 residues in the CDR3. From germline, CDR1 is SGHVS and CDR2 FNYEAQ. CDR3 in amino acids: CASISRVTDTQYF. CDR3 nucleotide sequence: TGTGCCAGCATATCGAGGGTCACAGATACGCAGTATTTT.

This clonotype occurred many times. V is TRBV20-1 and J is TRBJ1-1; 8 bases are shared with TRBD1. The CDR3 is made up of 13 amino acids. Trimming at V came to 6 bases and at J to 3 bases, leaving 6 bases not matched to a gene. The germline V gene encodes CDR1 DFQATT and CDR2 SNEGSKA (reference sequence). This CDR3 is CSAGGQADTEAFF. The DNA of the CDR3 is TGCAGTGCCGGGGGACAGGCCGACACTGAAGCTTTCTTT.

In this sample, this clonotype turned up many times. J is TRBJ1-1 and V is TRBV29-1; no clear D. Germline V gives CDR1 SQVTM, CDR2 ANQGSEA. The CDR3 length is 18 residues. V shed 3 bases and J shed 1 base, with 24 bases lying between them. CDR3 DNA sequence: TGCAGCGTTGACGACCGCCAGGAGGACGGGTTACGGAACACTGAAGCTTTCTTT. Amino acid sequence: CSVDDRQEDGLRNTEAFF.

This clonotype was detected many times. The CDR3 here is CSARDPNRGPSDQPQHF. The CDR3 coding sequence is TGCAGTGCTAGAGATCCCAACAGGGGGCCGTCTGATCAGCCCCAGCATTTT. The chain joins TRBV20-1 to TRBJ1-5, with TRBD1 matching over 9 bases. Unmatched junction bases numbered 11, after V lost 0 bases and J lost 5 bases. CDR3 length: 17 amino acids. Germline lookup yields CDR1 DFQATT and CDR2 SNEGSKA (reference sequence).

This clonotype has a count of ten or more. The DNA for the CDR3 is TGTGCCAGCAGATCCGAAAGGGACAGGCCCAAAAACATTCAGTACTTC. Protein product: CASRSERDRPKNIQYF. The chain uses TRBV12-3 or TRBV12-4 and TRBJ2-4; 8 positions match TRBD1. J gave up 2 bases and V 6 bases, and 9 bases lay outside the gene matches. This CDR3 has 16 amino acids.

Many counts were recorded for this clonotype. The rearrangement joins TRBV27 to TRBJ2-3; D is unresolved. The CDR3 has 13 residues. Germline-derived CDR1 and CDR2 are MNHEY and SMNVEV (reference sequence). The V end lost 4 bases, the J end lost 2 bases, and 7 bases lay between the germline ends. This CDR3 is CASSSPITDTQYF. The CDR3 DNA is TGTGCCAGCAGTTCCCCAATCACAGATACGCAGTATTTT.

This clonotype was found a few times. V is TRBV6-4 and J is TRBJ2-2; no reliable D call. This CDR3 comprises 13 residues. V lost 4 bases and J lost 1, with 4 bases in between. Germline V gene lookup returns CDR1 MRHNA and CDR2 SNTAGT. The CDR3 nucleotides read TGTGCCAGCAGTGCAGGGAACACCGGGGAGCTGTTTTTT. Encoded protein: CASSAGNTGELFF.

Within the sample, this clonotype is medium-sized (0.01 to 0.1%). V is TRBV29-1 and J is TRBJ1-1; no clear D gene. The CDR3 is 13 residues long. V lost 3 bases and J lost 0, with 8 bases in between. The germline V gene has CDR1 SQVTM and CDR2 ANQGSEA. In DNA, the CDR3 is TGCAGCGTTGAGATACAGCTGAACACTGAAGCTTTCTTT. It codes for CSVEIQLNTEAFF.

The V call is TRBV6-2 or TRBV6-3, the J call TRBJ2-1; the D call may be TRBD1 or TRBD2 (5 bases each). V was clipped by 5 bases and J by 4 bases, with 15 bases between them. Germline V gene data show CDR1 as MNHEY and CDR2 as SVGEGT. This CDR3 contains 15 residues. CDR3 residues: CASSGTPIRYNEQFF. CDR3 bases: TGTGCCAGCAGTGGGACCCCTATACGATACAATGAGCAGTTCTTC.

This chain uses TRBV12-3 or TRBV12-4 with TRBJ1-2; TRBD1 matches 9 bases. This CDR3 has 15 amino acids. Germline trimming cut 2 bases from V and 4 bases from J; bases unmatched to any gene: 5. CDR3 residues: CASSLRGTGIYGYTF. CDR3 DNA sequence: TGTGCCAGCAGTTTACGGGGGACAGGGATCTATGGCTACACCTTC.

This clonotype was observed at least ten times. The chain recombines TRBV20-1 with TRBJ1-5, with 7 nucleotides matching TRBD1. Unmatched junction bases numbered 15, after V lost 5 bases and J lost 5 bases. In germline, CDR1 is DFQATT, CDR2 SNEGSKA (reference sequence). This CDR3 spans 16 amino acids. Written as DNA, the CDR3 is TGCAGTGCTCAAGATGCTAGGACAGGAGGCGATCAGCCCCAGCATTTT. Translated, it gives CSAQDARTGGDQPQHF.

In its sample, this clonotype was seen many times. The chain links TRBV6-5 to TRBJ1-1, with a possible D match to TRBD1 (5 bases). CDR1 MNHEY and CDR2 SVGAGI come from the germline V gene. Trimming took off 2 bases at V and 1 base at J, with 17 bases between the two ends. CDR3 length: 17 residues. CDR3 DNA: TGTGCCAGCAGTTACGGTAGGTGGGGCAGACAGAACACTGAAGCTTTCTTT. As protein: CASSYGRWGRQNTEAFF.

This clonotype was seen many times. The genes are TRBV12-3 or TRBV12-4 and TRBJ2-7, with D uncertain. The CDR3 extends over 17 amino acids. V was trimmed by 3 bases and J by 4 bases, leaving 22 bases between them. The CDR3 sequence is CASSFFPGPDPLYEQYF. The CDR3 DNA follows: TGTGCCAGCAGTTTCTTTCCCGGGCCCGACCCATTGTACGAGCAGTACTTC.

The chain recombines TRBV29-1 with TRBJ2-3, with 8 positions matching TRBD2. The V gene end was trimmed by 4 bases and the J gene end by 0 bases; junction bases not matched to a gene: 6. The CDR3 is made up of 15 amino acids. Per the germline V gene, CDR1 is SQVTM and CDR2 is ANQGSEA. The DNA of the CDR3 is TGCAGCGTTGTTCTCGGCGGGAGGAGCACAGATACGCAGTATTTT. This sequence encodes CSVVLGGRSTDTQYF.